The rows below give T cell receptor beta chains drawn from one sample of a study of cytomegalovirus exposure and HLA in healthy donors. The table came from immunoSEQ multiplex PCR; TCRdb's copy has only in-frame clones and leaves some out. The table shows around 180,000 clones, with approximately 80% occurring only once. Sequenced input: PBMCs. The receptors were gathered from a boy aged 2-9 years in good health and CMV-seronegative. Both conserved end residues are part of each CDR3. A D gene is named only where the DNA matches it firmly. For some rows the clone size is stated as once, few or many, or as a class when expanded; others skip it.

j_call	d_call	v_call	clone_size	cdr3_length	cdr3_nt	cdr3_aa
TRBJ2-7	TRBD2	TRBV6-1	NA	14	TGTGCCAGCAGTCCCGTAGCGGGATCCTACGAGCAGTACTTC	CASSPVAGSYEQYF
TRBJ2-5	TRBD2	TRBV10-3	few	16	TGTGCCATCAGTTTAGGACTAGCCTCCGACGGAGAGACCCAGTACTTC	CAISLGLASDGETQYF
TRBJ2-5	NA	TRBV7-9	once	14	TGTGCCAGCAGCGCCGCGGGGCCCCGGGAGACCCAGTACTTC	CASSAAGPRETQYF
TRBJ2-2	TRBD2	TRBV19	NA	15	TGTGCCAGTAGTATGGGCAGCGGGACGGCCGGGGAGCTGTTTTTT	CASSMGSGTAGELFF
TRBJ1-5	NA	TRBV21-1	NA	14	TGTGCCAGCAGCAAGGGCGCTAGCAATCAGCCCCAGCATTTT	CASSKGASNQPQHF
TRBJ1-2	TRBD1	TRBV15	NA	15	TGTGCCACCAGCAGACCGGACAGGGGTACCTATGGCTACACCTTC	CATSRPDRGTYGYTF
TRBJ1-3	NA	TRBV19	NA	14	TGTGCCAGTAGTGAGCGTCTTTCTGGAAACACCATATATTTT	CASSERLSGNTIYF
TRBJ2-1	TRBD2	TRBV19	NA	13	TGTGCCAGTAGTAGGACTAGCACGCATGAGCAGTTCTTC	CASSRTSTHEQFF
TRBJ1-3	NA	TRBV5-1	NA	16	TGCGCCAGCAGCTTAGTAGCGGGACAAGCTGGAAACACCATATATTTT	CASSLVAGQAGNTIYF
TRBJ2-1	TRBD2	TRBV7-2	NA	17	TGTGCCAGCAGCGCCCTTTGGCGGGAGGGAAAAAGGCCCGAGCAGTTCTTC	CASSALWREGKRPEQFF
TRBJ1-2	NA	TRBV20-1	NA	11	TGCAGTGCCCTAGACAGCTATGGCTACACCTTC	CSALDSYGYTF
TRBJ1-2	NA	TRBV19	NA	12	TGTGCCAGTTCCGACAGTAACTATGGCTACACCTTC	CASSDSNYGYTF
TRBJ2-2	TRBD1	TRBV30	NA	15	TGTGCCTGGAGTGTGAGGCAGGGGGCCACCGGGGAGCTGTTTTTT	CAWSVRQGATGELFF
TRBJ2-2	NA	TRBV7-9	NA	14	TGTGCCAGCAGCTTAGTCCGGGAAACCGGGGAGCTGTTTTTT	CASSLVRETGELFF
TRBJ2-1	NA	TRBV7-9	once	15	TGTGCCAGCAGCTTAGGGGGGGACTCTAACAATGAGCAGTTCTTC	CASSLGGDSNNEQFF
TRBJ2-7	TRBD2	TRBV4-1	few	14	TGCGCCAGCAGCCACGATAGCGGGAGTTACGAGCAGTACTTC	CASSHDSGSYEQYF